The 14 T cell receptor beta chains reported below all come from one sample, sequenced in a study of T cells after yellow fever vaccination. TCRdb fed the 5' RACE reads into MiXCR, producing one record per CDR3 protein. Of around 610,000 distinct CDR3 sequences listed, roughly 13% are singletons. Sequencing used PBMCs, obtained on the day of the yellow fever booster vaccination. These receptors all stem from a man aged 25-45 years who received the YFV17D yellow fever vaccine.

The DNA for the CDR3 is TGCGCCAGCAGAGAGACAGGGTTCGGGATCCGGTCCTACAATGAGCAGTTCTTC. Its translation: CASRETGFGIRSYNEQFF. J is TRBJ2-1 and V is TRBV4-1, with TRBD1 identical over 7 bases. CDR3 length: 18 amino acids. V shed 6 bases, J shed 1 base, and the junction held 15 bases outside the gene matches. Germline CDR1 and CDR2: MGHRA and YSYEKL.

The J gene is TRBJ2-3, the V gene TRBV7-2; D might be TRBD2 (5 bases). V shed 5 bases and J shed 2 bases, with 14 bases lying between them. The CDR3 has 15 amino acids. Looked up from germline, CDR1 is SGHTA and CDR2 is FQGNSA. The CDR3 bases are TGTGCCAGCAGCCCTTCGGGAACGGTCACAGATACGCAGTATTTT. Amino acids: CASSPSGTVTDTQYF. Variable domain in full (rest from reference TRBV7-2 and TRBJ2-3): GAGVSQSPSNKVTEKGKDVELRCDPISGHTALYWYRQSLGQGLEFLIYFQGNSAPDKSGLPSDRFSAERTGGSVSTLTIQRTQQEDSAVYLCASSPSGTVTDTQYFGPGTRLTVL.

This chain uses TRBV4-3 with TRBJ2-3; D is unclear. The CDR3 length is 14 residues. V gave up 4 bases and J gave up 2 bases, with 10 bases separating them. The germline V gene has CDR1 LGHNA and CDR2 YSLEER. The CDR3 sequence is CASSPRALTDTQYF. CDR3 DNA: TGCGCCAGCAGCCCCCGGGCCCTCACAGATACGCAGTATTTT.

The chain couples TRBV20-1 to TRBJ2-3, with D unclear. Germline V CDR1 and CDR2: DFQATT, SNEGSKA (reference sequence). V shed 0 bases and J shed 5 bases, with 15 bases lying between them. The CDR3 has 15 amino acids. The CDR3 protein is CSARDRKTLGDTQYF. DNA of the CDR3: TGCAGTGCTAGAGATCGCAAAACCCTGGGAGATACGCAGTATTTT.

This clonotype turned up a few times. The chain links TRBV12-3 or TRBV12-4 to TRBJ2-1, with 8 bases fitting TRBD2. This CDR3 region has 15 residues. The trim removed 0 bases at V and 9 bases at J, leaving 7 bases unmatched. The CDR3 nucleotides read TGTGCCAGCAGTTTAGCGTCCGGGACTAGTTTTGAGCAGTTCTTC. The encoded protein is CASSLASGTSFEQFF.

This clonotype was seen at least ten times. The chain carries TRBV7-2 and TRBJ2-4; 11 positions agree with TRBD2. Germline V CDR1 and CDR2: SGHTA, FQGNSA. V lost 1 base, J lost 8 bases, and 7 bases stayed unmatched. CDR3 length: 16 residues. Here the CDR3 DNA reads TGTGCCAGCAGCTTAGATACTAGCGGGAGTATGGACATTCAGTACTTC. This encodes CASSLDTSGSMDIQYF.

The chain uses TRBV27 and TRBJ1-6, with D perhaps TRBD1 (5 bases). The CDR3 consists of 15 residues. From germline, CDR1 is MNHEY and CDR2 SMNVEV (reference sequence). The germline V and J ends were trimmed by 2 bases and 10 bases, with 15 bases remaining between them. CDR3 amino acids: CASSLLGQPQSPLHF. In DNA, the CDR3 is TGTGCCAGCAGTTTACTGGGGCAACCCCAGTCACCCCTCCACTTT.

The rearrangement uses TRBV4-2 and TRBJ2-7; D possibly uses TRBD1 or TRBD2 (6 bases each). The V end lost 1 base, the J end lost 2 bases, and 15 bases lay between the germline ends. This CDR3 has 16 residues. Per the germline V gene, CDR1 is LGHNA and CDR2 is YNFKEQ. The CDR3 bases are TGTGCCAGCAGCCAAGCCCAAGGGGGGCCAACCTACGAGCAGTACTTC. Translating gives CASSQAQGGPTYEQYF.

In this sample, this clonotype turned up a few times. The chain uses TRBV12-3 or TRBV12-4 and TRBJ1-2; D is ambiguous. The CDR3 sequence is 11 residues long. V shed 9 bases and J shed 6 bases, with 11 bases lying between them. The CDR3 is CASTLKDGYTF. In nucleotides, the CDR3 is TGTGCCAGTACCTTGAAGGATGGCTACACCTTC.

J is TRBJ2-7 and V is TRBV18, with TRBD1 identical over 8 bases. V was pared by 3 bases and J by 4 bases, with 5 bases of the junction left unmatched. CDR3 length equals 14 residues. Germline V gene data show CDR1 as KGHSH and CDR2 as LQKENI. The CDR3 is CASSPDRDLYEQYF. The CDR3 bases are TGTGCCAGCTCACCGGACAGGGACCTATACGAGCAGTACTTC. The complete variable domain, with remaining parts taken from reference TRBV18 and TRBJ2-7, reads NAGVMQNPRHLVRRRGQEARLRCSPMKGHSHVYWYRQLPEEGLKFMVYLQKENIIDESGMPKERFSAEFPKEGPSILRIQQVVRGDSAAYFCASSPDRDLYEQYFGPGTRLTVT.

This clonotype was observed a handful of times. The V gene is TRBV20-1, the J gene TRBJ1-1, with unresolved D. The germline CDR1 and CDR2 sequences are DFQATT and SNEGSKA (reference sequence). The CDR3 has 14 residues. Trimming removed 6 bases from V and 2 bases from J, with 16 bases in between. The chain's CDR3 is CSAPTHNINTEAFF. The CDR3 nucleotides are TGCAGTGCGCCGACACATAATATAAACACTGAAGCTTTCTTT.

This clonotype was recorded a few times. The rearrangement uses TRBV20-1 and TRBJ2-1; a possible D gene is TRBD2 (6 bases). The CDR3 length is 12 residues. Trimming cost V 7 bases and J 1 base, with 8 bases left between them. The germline V gene encodes CDR1 DFQATT and CDR2 SNEGSKA (reference sequence). The CDR3 region has the DNA TGCAGTGGACTAGGGTCCTACAATGAGCAGTTCTTC. Encoded protein: CSGLGSYNEQFF.

CDR3 in DNA: TGTGCCAGCAGTCCTATCGGGGGGATTATGTTCTTC. It codes for CASSPIGGIMFF. The chain recombines TRBV12-3 or TRBV12-4 with TRBJ2-1; 7 nucleotides agree with TRBD2. The junction had 10 bases not matched to a gene; V was cut back by 5 bases and J by 15 bases. There are 12 residues in the CDR3.

This clonotype came up a few times. An end of the junction does not agree with germline; a read error may underlie this. The V and J genes are TRBV7-7 and TRBJ2-1; the match to TRBD1 covers 7 bases. This CDR3 contains 16 residues. Germline CDR1 is SSHAT and CDR2 is FNYEAQ (reference sequence). In DNA form, the CDR3 reads TGTGCTAGCAGCCAATCCGACAGGGATCCCTACAATGAGCAGTTCTTC. Protein: CASSQSDRDPYNEQFF. Full variable domain (remainder filled in from reference TRBV7-7 and TRBJ2-1): GAGVSQSPRYKVTKRGQDVTLRCDPISSHATLYWYQQALGQGPEFLTYFNYEAQPDKSGLPSDRFSAERPEGSISTLTIQRTEQRDSAMYRCASSQSDRDPYNEQFFGPGTRLTVL.